This TCR beta chain was identified during a study of cytomegalovirus exposure and HLA in healthy donors. Germline V gives CDR1 SGHAT, CDR2 FQNNGV. V lost 3 bases and J 3 bases, leaving 12 bases between the germline ends. The CDR3 is 15 amino acids. These donors, healthy bone marrow donors, were studied. Primers included in the PCR were 60 Vbeta and 13 Jbeta primers. Sequencing used immunoSEQ multiplex PCR; TCRdb keeps in-frame clones, though not all of them. Of 120,000 or so clones listed, around 85% are singletons. The source material was PBMCs. The receptor comes from a young man in good health and CMV-seropositive. The V gene is TRBV11-2, the J gene TRBJ1-5, with no clear D. The CDR3 DNA reads as TGTGCCAGCAGCTTTTCTGGCGGTGACAATCAGCCCCAGCATTTT. This gives the protein CASSFSGGDNQPQHF. The variable domain in full, with the rest retrieved from reference TRBV11-2 and TRBJ1-5, is EAGVAQSPRYKIIEKRQSVAFWCNPISGHATLYWYQQILGQGPKLLIQFQNNGVVDDSQLPKDRFSAERLKGVDSTLKIQPAKLEDSAVYLCASSFSGGDNQPQHFGDGTRLSIL.